This T cell receptor beta chain was sequenced in a study of T cell responses to AZD1222 COVID-19 vaccine. The study, taken as a whole, reports: Repertoire sampling occurred only after the peak T cell response. Spike-specific TCR breadth and depth both grew after two AZD1222 doses. Spike was spanned by vaccine-associated CD4 TCRs, which were dominant at 160-218 and 743-854.

Regarding this clone: Its specificity is unknown.

This CDR3 spans 13 amino acids. Germline V gives CDR1 SGHTA, CDR2 FQGNSA. Trimming cost V 1 base and J 6 bases, with 8 bases left between them. TCRdb's table, derived via immunoSEQ multiplex PCR, lists solely in-frame clones and lacks some. The sample contains 90,000 to 100,000 clones, around 88% of which appear only once. This sample comprised peripheral blood, obtained on day 0 of AZD1222 vaccination. This TCR was sampled from an adult in good health. The rearrangement joins TRBV7-2 to TRBJ2-3; possibly TRBD2 for D (6 bases). In DNA form, the CDR3 reads TGTGCCAGCAGCTTAGGACTAGAGGATACGCAGTATTTT. Amino acid sequence: CASSLGLEDTQYF.